The clone carrying this TCR beta chain showed up just a few times. CDR3 length: 13 residues. Trimming took 3 bases from V and 5 from J, leaving 10 bases between them. Germline loops: CDR1 LGHDT, CDR2 YNNKEL (reference sequence). This sample was included in a study of T-cell reconstitution after alpha-beta-depleted transplantation in children. Unique molecular identifiers were incorporated when the TCRbeta library was constructed. TCRdb reanalysed the PCR reads using MiXCR and keeps one entry per CDR3 protein. The sample consists of 170,000 or so distinct CDR3 sequences, approximately 6.8% of them appearing once.

This receptor was identified in a human donor who donated a stem cell graft to a child with Wiskott-Aldrich syndrome. The chain combines TRBV3-1 with TRBJ1-1, with D unresolved. This sample comprised PBMCs from the stem cell graft donor, obtained from the stem cell graft. CDR3: CASSQGSGTEAFF. CDR3 nucleotide sequence: TGTGCCAGCAGCCAGGGTTCCGGGACTGAAGCTTTCTTT.